Below are 25 T cell receptor beta chains sequenced from a single sample in a study of control samples from healthy donors and cancer patients. TCRdb keeps only in-frame clones here, not all; method: immunoSEQ multiplex PCR. The sample contains about 130,000 clones, roughly 90% of which appear only once. The sample taken for sequencing was blood. These receptors were taken from a woman aged 45-65 years in good health.

The chain carries TRBV30 and TRBJ1-1; D is perhaps TRBD1 (5 bases). V was clipped by 3 bases and J by 1 base, with 18 bases between them. The CDR3 spans 16 residues. Germline V gene sequence: CDR1 GTSNPN, CDR2 SVGIG (reference sequence). CDR3 DNA: TGTGCCTGGAGGAAAGAGGCGGGCAGGGCGAACACTGAAGCTTTCTTT. It translates to CAWRKEAGRANTEAFF.

The CDR3 nucleotides are TGTGCCAGCAGTGAAGCCGGGGGGGGGCTAGAGACCCAGTACTTC. Translating gives CASSEAGGGLETQYF. V is TRBV6-1 and J is TRBJ2-5; 8 bases match TRBD2. The V and J ends lost 0 bases and 4 bases, in that order; junction bases with no gene match: 4. This CDR3 region has 15 residues. CDR1 is MNHNS and CDR2 is SASEGT in the germline V gene.

The rearrangement uses TRBV12-3 or TRBV12-4 and TRBJ2-7, with 10 bases fitting TRBD1. This CDR3 is built from 13 residues. J was trimmed by 6 bases and V by 6 bases; bases with no gene match: 5. CDR3 DNA sequence: TGTGCCAGCAGCTTGGACAGGGGGTTCGAGCAGTACTTC. Its protein is CASSLDRGFEQYF.

The chain is built from TRBV10-3 and TRBJ1-1; possible D gene TRBD1, 5 bases. The V gene's germline CDR1 is ENHRY and CDR2 SYGVKD. The CDR3 extends over 15 amino acids. The ends were cut back, 4 bases at V and 1 base at J, with 13 bases in the middle. In DNA form, the CDR3 reads TGTGCCATCAGTGGCGCCCAGGGACCGAACACTGAAGCTTTCTTT. Translated: CAISGAQGPNTEAFF.

The V call is TRBV19, the J call TRBJ1-5; D gene uncertain. The CDR3 is 13 amino acids. From germline, CDR1 is LNHDA and CDR2 SQIVND (reference sequence). V lost 8 bases and J 2 bases, leaving 10 bases between the germline ends. This chain's CDR3 is CASGWQRNQPQHF. CDR3 nucleotides: TGTGCCAGTGGGTGGCAACGCAATCAGCCCCAGCATTTT.

This clone was recorded only once. The genes are TRBV6-1 and TRBJ2-3; 7 bases are a match to TRBD2. Germline CDR1 and CDR2: MNHNS and SASEGT. The junction had 2 bases not matched to a gene; V was cut back by 1 base and J by 1 base. The CDR3 consists of 15 residues. The CDR3 nucleotides read TGTGCCAGCAGTGAAGAGGGGAGGGGCACAGATACGCAGTATTTT. It is translated as CASSEEGRGTDTQYF.

The chain has TRBV5-5 and TRBJ1-1, with D possibly being TRBD1 (5 bases). Trimming shortened V by 7 bases and J by 8 bases, and 18 bases separated the two germline ends. The germline V gene encodes CDR1 SGHKS and CDR2 YYEKEE (reference sequence). The CDR3 extends over 13 amino acids. CDR3 residues: CASYQITGTEAFF. In nucleotides, the CDR3 is TGTGCCAGCTACCAAATAACCGGGACCGAAGCTTTCTTT.

The chain joins TRBV5-4 to TRBJ1-4, with 9 bases that match TRBD1. Per germline, CDR1 SGHNT and CDR2 YYREEE (reference sequence). V was pared by 2 bases and J by 8 bases, with 4 bases of the junction left unmatched. The CDR3 runs to 14 residues. Here the CDR3 DNA reads TGTGCCAGCAGCTTCGGACAGGGGAGGGAAAAACTGTTTTTT. Translated: CASSFGQGREKLFF.

The genes are TRBV5-1 and TRBJ1-5; D not certain. The CDR3 has 13 amino acids. Trimming removed 0 bases from V and 5 bases from J, with 6 bases in between. Germline V CDR1 and CDR2: SGHRS, YFSETQ. DNA for the CDR3: TGCGCCAGCAGCTTGGGGGAGCATCAGCCCCAGCATTTT. This gives the protein CASSLGEHQPQHF.

The table lists this clone with a count of one. The chain uses TRBV10-3 and TRBJ2-7; D is perhaps TRBD2 (5 bases). Germline assignment: CDR1 ENHRY and CDR2 SYGVKD. The ends were cut back, 10 bases at V and 0 bases at J, with 13 bases in the middle. CDR3 size: 13 residues. CDR3 in amino acids: CASTGKSSYEQYF. CDR3 in DNA: TGTGCCAGCACGGGAAAGAGCTCCTACGAGCAGTACTTC.

The rearrangement joins TRBV12-3 or TRBV12-4 to TRBJ1-1; the D gene is possibly TRBD1 (5 bases). Trimming pared 6 bases from V and 7 bases from J, leaving 12 bases between. CDR3 length: 12 residues. CDR3 coding DNA: TGTGCCAGCAGCGGGGGTCAGATTGAAGCTTTCTTT. It yields the protein CASSGGQIEAFF.

The chain joins TRBV7-9 to TRBJ2-2, with 10 nucleotides matching TRBD1. The CDR3 extends over 19 amino acids. CDR1 SEHNR and CDR2 FQNEAQ come from the germline V gene (reference sequence). J lost 4 bases, V lost 6 bases, and 17 bases had no gene match. The chain's CDR3 is CASRPQTRDRGPGTGELFF. The CDR3 region has the DNA TGTGCCAGCAGACCTCAAACCCGGGACAGGGGTCCTGGCACCGGGGAGCTGTTTTTT.

The chain is built from TRBV12-2 and TRBJ2-2. TRBV12-2 is recorded as a pseudogene. CDR3 length: 16 residues. The DNA of the CDR3 is TGTGCAAGTCGCTTAGGATGGATACCGTTCCCCGGGGAGCTGTTTTTT. Translation: CASRLGWIPFPGELFF.

The chain links TRBV18 to TRBJ1-1; the D gene is possibly TRBD1 (6 bases). Trimming left V 3 bases short and J 3 bases short, with 17 bases between. The CDR3 has 16 amino acids. Germline V gene lookup returns CDR1 KGHSH and CDR2 LQKENI. In DNA form, the CDR3 reads TGTGCCAGCTCACCGGGGTTAGCAGGGGCCCACACTGAAGCTTTCTTT. Translated, it gives CASSPGLAGAHTEAFF.

The chain couples TRBV11-2 to TRBJ1-6, with D unresolved. The V end lost 0 bases, the J end lost 6 bases, and 6 bases lay between the germline ends. Germline assignment: CDR1 SGHAT and CDR2 FQNNGV. The CDR3 runs to 14 residues. CDR3 nucleotide sequence: TGTGCCAGCAGCTTAGAACAGACTAATTCACCCCTCCACTTT. Protein product: CASSLEQTNSPLHF.

The J gene is TRBJ2-2, the V gene TRBV28, with 10 positions matching TRBD2. CDR3 size: 17 residues. V gave up 1 base and J gave up 4 bases; unmatched junction bases: 6. Germline CDR1 MDHEN, CDR2 SYDVKM. CDR3 residues: CASSLSASGSPTGELFF. The CDR3 DNA sequence: TGTGCCAGCAGTTTATCGGCTAGCGGGAGTCCCACCGGGGAGCTGTTTTTT.

The chain is built from TRBV7-2 and TRBJ2-5; tentatively, D is TRBD2 (7 bases). The CDR3 spans 15 residues. The ends were cut back, 4 bases at V and 5 bases at J, with 17 bases in the middle. Looked up from germline, CDR1 is SGHTA and CDR2 is FQGNSA. In nucleotides, the CDR3 is TGTGCCAGCAGCTCCTACGGGGGGCAGGGGGAGACCCAGTACTTC. It specifies CASSSYGGQGETQYF.

The CDR3 DNA sequence: TGTGCCAGCAGCGTAGATCTAGCGGGAGTAGAGCTGTTTTTT. Translating gives CASSVDLAGVELFF. V usage is TRBV9 and J usage is TRBJ2-2; 10 bases line up with TRBD2. Germline lookup yields CDR1 SGDLS and CDR2 YYNGEE. V was pared by 0 bases and J by 11 bases, with 4 bases of the junction left unmatched. The CDR3 loop spans 14 amino acids.

This chain uses TRBV6-1 with TRBJ2-7; D ambiguous. Trimming removed 6 bases from V and 3 bases from J, with 9 bases in between. Germline CDR1 MNHNS, CDR2 SASEGT. This CDR3 is 12 amino acids long. This CDR3 reads CASSESFYEQYF. The CDR3 region has the DNA TGTGCCAGCAGCGAGAGCTTCTACGAGCAGTACTTC.

The V call is TRBV5-1, the J call TRBJ1-3, with 8 bases that match TRBD1. Unmatched junction bases numbered 6, after V lost 2 bases and J lost 2 bases. The germline V gene encodes CDR1 SGHRS and CDR2 YFSETQ. The length of the CDR3 is 16 residues. The CDR3 is CASSFAQGAAGNTIYF. The CDR3, as DNA: TGCGCCAGCAGCTTTGCTCAGGGGGCTGCTGGAAACACCATATATTTT.

This clone appeared a single time. The rearrangement links TRBV3-1 (or the pseudogene TRBV3-2) to TRBJ1-6, with 7 bases lining up with TRBD1. Germline V gene data show CDR1 as LGHDT and CDR2 as YNNKEL (reference sequence). V was clipped by 6 bases and J by 5 bases; unmatched bases: 10. The CDR3 is 16 residues long. The CDR3 DNA sequence: TGTGCCAGCAGACTTACCGGACAGGTACATAATTCACCCCTCCACTTT. It codes for CASRLTGQVHNSPLHF.

The rearrangement links TRBV13 to TRBJ2-4; no definite D call. V was trimmed by 1 base and J by 0 bases, leaving 10 bases between them. This CDR3 is 16 amino acids long. Germline V gene sequence: CDR1 PRHDT, CDR2 FYEKMQ (reference sequence). CDR3 sequence reads: CASSLAAELAKNIQYF. In nucleotides, the CDR3 is TGTGCCAGCAGCTTAGCGGCAGAACTAGCCAAAAACATTCAGTACTTC.

The rearrangement links TRBV10-3 to TRBJ2-2; no clear D. Between the trimmed V and J ends, which lost 10 bases and 6 bases, there was a span of 12 bases. CDR1 and CDR2 (germline): ENHRY, SYGVKD. This CDR3 has 12 amino acids. CDR3: CATAPRPGELFF. The CDR3 bases are TGTGCCACCGCTCCTCGGCCCGGGGAGCTGTTTTTT.

The rearrangement joins TRBV10-3 to TRBJ1-4; 9 positions agree with TRBD1. This CDR3 is built from 15 residues. V gave up 10 bases and J gave up 4 bases; unmatched junction bases: 10. The germline V gene encodes CDR1 ENHRY and CDR2 SYGVKD. The chain's CDR3 is CATHQPGQGNEKLFF. The CDR3, as DNA: TGTGCCACTCACCAGCCGGGACAGGGTAATGAAAAACTGTTTTTT.

The V gene is TRBV28, the J gene TRBJ1-5; TRBD1 might be the D (5 bases). The CDR3 is made up of 13 amino acids. Trimming shortened V by 2 bases and J by 7 bases, and 9 bases separated the two germline ends. Germline-derived CDR1 and CDR2 are MDHEN and SYDVKM. The CDR3 coding sequence is TGTGCCAGCAGTTTAGTGAGGGGACAGCCCCAGCATTTT. Protein product: CASSLVRGQPQHF.